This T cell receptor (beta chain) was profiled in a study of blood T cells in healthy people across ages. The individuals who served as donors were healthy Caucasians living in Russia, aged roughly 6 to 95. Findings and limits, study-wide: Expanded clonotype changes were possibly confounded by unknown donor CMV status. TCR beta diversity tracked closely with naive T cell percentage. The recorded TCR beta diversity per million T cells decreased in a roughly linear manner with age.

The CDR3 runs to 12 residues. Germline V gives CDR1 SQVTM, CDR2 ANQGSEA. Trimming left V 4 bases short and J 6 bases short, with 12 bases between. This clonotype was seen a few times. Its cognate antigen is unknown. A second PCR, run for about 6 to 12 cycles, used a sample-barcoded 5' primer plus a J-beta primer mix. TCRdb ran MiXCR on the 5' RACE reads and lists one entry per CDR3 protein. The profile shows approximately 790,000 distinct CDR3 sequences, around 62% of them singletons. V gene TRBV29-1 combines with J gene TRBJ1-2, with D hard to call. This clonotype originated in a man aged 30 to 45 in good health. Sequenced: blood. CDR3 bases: TGCAGCGTTGTACACCCTAAGGATGGCTACACCTTC. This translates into CSVVHPKDGYTF. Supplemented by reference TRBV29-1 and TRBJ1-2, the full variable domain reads SAVISQKPSRDICQRGTSLTIQCQVDSQVTMMFWYRQQPGQSLTLIATANQGSEATYESGFVIDKFPISRPNLTFSTLTVSNMSPEDSSIYLCSVVHPKDGYTFGSGTRLTVV.